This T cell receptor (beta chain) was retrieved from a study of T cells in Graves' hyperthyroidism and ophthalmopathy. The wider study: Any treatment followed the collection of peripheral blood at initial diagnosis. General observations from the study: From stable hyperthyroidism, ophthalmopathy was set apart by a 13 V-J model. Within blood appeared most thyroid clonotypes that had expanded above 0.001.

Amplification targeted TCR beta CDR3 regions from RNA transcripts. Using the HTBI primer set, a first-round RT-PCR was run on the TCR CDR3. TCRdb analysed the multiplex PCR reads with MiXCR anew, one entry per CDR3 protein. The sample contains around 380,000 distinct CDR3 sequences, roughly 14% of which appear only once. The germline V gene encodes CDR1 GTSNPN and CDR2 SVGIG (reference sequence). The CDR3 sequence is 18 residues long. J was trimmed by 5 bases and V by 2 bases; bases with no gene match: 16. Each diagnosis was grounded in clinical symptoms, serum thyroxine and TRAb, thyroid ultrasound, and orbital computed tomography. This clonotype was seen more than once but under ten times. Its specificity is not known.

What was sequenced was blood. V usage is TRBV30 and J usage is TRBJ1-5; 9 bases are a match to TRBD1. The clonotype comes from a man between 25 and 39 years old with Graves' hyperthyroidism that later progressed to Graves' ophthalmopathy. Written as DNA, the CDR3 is TGTGCCTGGAGTCGCCTAGACAGGGGGAATCCACAATATCAGCCCCAGCATTTT. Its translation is CAWSRLDRGNPQYQPQHF.